The clone carrying this T cell receptor beta chain was seen a few times. The sample originates from a study of spatial heterogeneity in lung cancer. TCRdb reprocessed the 5' RACE reads via MiXCR and lists one record per CDR3 protein. This sample has around 92,000 distinct CDR3 sequences, with about 12% found just once. Germline loops: CDR1 LNHNV, CDR2 YYDKDF (reference sequence). V shed 4 bases and J shed 7 bases, with 23 bases lying between them. This CDR3 has 17 amino acids. The time point here: sample taken at primary tumor resection. Unsorted whole RNA samples from tumor, nontumor lung or frozen PBMC were sequenced.

The sequenced sample was PBMCs, obtained at surgery. The sequence came from a male donor with early-stage non-small cell lung cancer. The chain links TRBV15 to TRBJ2-4; TRBD1 or TRBD2 may be the D gene (6 bases each). CDR3 DNA sequence: TGTGCCACCAGCACCCGATTGGGGGGCCCCTTGGAGAACATTCAGTACTTC. Its translation is CATSTRLGGPLENIQYF.